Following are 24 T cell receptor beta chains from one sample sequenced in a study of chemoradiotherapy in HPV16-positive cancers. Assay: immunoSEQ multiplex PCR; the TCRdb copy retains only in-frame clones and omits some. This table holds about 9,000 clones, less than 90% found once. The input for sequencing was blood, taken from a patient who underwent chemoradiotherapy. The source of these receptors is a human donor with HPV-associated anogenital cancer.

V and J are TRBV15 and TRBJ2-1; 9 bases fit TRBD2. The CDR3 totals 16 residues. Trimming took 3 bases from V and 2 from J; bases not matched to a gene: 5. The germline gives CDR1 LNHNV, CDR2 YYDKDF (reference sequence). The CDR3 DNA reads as TGTGCCACCAGCAGTGGCGGGGGGGTCGCCTACAATGAGCAGTTCTTC. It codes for CATSSGGGVAYNEQFF.

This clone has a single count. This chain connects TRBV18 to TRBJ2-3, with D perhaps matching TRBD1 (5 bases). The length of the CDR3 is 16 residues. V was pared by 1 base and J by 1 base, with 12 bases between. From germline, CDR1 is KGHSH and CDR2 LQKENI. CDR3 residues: CASSPQGLQGTDTQYF. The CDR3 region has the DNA TGTGCCAGCTCACCACAGGGGCTTCAGGGCACAGATACGCAGTATTTT.

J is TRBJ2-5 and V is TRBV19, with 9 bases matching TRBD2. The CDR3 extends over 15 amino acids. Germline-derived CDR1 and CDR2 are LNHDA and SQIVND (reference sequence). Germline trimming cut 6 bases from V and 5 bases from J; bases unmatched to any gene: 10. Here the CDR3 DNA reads TGTGCCAGTAGCATCGCGGGAGGGCCAAGGGAGACCCAGTACTTC. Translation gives CASSIAGGPRETQYF.

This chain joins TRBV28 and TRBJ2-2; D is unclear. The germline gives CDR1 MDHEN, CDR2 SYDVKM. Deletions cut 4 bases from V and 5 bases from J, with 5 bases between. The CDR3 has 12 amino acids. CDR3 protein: CASSSQTGELFF. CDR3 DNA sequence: TGTGCCAGCAGTTCACAGACCGGGGAGCTGTTTTTT.

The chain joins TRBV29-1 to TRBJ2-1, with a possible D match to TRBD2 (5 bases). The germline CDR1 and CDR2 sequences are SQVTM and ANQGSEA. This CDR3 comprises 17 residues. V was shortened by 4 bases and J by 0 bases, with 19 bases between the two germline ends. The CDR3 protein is CSVVSRDTSSSYNEQFF. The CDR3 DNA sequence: TGCAGCGTTGTATCCCGGGATACCTCAAGCTCCTACAATGAGCAGTTCTTC.

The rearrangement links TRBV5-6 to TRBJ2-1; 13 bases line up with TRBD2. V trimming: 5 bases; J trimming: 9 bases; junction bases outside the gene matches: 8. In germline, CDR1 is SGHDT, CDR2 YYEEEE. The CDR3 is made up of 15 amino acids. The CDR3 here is CASSTGLAGAPEQFF. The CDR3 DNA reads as TGTGCCAGCAGTACTGGACTAGCGGGGGCCCCTGAGCAGTTCTTC.

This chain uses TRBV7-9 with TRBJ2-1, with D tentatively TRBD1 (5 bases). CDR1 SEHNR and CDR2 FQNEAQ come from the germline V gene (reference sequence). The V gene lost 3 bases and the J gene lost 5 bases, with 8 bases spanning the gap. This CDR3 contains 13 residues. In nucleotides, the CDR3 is TGTGCCAGCAGCTTTAAAGGGGACAATGAGCAGTTCTTC. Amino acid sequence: CASSFKGDNEQFF.

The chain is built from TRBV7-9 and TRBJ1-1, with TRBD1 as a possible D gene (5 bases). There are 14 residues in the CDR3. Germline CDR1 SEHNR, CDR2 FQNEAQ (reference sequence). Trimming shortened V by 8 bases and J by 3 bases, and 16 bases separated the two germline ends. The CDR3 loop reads CASGSGGDYTEAFF. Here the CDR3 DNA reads TGTGCCAGCGGTTCCGGGGGAGATTACACTGAAGCTTTCTTT.

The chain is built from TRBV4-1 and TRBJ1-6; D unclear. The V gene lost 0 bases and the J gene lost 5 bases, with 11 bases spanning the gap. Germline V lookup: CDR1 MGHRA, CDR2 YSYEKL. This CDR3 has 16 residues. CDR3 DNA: TGCGCCAGCAGCCAAGATGGGAGCAGAGATAATTCACCCCTCCACTTT. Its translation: CASSQDGSRDNSPLHF.

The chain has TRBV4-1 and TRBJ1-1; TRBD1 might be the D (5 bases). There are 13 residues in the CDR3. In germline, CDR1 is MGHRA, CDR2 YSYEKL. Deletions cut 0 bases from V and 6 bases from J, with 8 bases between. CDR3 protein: CASSQDKGPEAFF. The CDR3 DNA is TGCGCCAGCAGCCAAGATAAGGGGCCTGAAGCTTTCTTT.

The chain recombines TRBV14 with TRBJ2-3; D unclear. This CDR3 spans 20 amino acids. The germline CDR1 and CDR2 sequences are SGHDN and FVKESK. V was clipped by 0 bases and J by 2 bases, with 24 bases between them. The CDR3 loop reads CASSQDSFHGWVGYTDTQYF. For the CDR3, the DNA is TGTGCCAGCAGCCAAGATAGCTTTCATGGATGGGTTGGGTACACAGATACGCAGTATTTT.

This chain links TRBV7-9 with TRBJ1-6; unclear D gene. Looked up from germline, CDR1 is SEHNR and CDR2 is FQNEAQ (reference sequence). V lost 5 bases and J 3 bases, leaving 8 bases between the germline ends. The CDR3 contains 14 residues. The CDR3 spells CASSPRDYNSPLHF. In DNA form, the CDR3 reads TGTGCCAGCAGCCCCCGGGACTATAATTCACCCCTCCACTTT.

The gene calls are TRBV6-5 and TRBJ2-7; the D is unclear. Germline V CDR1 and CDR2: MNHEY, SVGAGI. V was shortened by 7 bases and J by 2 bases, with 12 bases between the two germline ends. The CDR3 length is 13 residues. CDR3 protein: CASMRSLTYEQYF. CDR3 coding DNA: TGTGCCAGCATGAGGAGCCTGACCTACGAGCAGTACTTC.

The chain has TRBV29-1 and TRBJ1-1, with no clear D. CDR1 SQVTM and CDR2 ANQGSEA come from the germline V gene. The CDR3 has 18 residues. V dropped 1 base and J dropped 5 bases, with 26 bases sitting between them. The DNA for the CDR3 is TGCAGCGTTGAAGGTTCCGGGTTAAAGGGTCGGAGTCAGACTGAAGCTTTCTTT. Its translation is CSVEGSGLKGRSQTEAFF.

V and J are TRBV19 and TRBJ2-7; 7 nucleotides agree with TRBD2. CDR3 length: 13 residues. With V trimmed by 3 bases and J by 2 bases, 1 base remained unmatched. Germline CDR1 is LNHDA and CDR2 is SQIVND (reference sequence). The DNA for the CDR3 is TGTGCCAGTAGTATCGGACTAGCCTACGAGCAGTACTTC. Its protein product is CASSIGLAYEQYF.

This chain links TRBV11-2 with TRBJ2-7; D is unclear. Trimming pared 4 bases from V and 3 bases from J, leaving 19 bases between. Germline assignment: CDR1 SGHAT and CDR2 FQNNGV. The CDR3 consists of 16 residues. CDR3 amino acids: CASSSGVGRSFYEQYF. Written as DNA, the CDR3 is TGTGCCAGCAGCTCTGGTGTCGGACGGAGTTTCTACGAGCAGTACTTC.

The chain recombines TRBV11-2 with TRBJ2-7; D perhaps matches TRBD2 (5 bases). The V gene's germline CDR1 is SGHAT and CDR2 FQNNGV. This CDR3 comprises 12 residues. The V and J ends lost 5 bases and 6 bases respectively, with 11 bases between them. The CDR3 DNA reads TGTGCCAGCAGCCCTAGTGGGAGCGAGCAGTACTTC. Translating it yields CASSPSGSEQYF.

The DNA for the CDR3 is TGTGCCAGCAGCTTAGGGGGGTCGGAGAAAGCTTTCTTT. The encoded protein is CASSLGGSEKAFF. V usage is TRBV7-9 and J usage is TRBJ1-1; D might be TRBD1 (5 bases). The CDR3 runs 13 residues. V was pared by 1 base and J by 9 bases, with 12 bases between. CDR1 is SEHNR, CDR2 FQNEAQ, per germline (reference sequence).

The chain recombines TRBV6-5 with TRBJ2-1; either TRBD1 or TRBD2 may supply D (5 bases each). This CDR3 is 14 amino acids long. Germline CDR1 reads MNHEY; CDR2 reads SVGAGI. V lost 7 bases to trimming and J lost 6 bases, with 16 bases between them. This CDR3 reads CASNYQGPGNEQFF. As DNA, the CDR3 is TGTGCCAGCAATTATCAGGGACCGGGCAATGAGCAGTTCTTC.

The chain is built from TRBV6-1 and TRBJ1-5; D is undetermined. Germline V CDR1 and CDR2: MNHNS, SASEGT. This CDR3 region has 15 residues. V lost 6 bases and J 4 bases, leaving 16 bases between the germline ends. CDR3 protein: CASRSPRVPNQPQHF. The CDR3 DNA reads TGTGCCAGCAGATCCCCCCGGGTGCCTAATCAGCCCCAGCATTTT.

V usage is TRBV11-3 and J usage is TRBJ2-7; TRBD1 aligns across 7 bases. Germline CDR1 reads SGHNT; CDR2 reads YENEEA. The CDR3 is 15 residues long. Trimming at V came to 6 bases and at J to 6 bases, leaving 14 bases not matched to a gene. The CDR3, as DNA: TGTGCCAGCAGTCTTGGGACAGACGCCCCCGGCGAGCAGTACTTC. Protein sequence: CASSLGTDAPGEQYF.

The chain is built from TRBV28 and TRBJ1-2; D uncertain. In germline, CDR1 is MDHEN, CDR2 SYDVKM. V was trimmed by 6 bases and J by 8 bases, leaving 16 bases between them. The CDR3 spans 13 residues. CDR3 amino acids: CASSINWVRGYTF. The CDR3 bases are TGTGCCAGCAGCATAAATTGGGTTCGGGGCTACACCTTC.

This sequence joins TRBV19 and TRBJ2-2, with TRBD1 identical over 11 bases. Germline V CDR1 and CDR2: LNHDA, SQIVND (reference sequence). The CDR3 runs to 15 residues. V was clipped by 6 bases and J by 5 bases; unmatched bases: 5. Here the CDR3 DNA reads TGTGCCAGTAGGAGGGGGACAGGGGGTACCGGGGAGCTGTTTTTT. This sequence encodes CASRRGTGGTGELFF.

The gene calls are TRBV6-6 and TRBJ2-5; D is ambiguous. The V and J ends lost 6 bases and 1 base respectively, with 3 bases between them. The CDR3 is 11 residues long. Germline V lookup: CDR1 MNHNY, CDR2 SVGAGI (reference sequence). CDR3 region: CASSPQETQYF. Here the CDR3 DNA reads TGTGCCAGCAGCCCCCAAGAGACCCAGTACTTC.